Below are 22 T cell receptor beta chains sequenced from a single sample in a study of T cells after yellow fever vaccination. TCRdb re-called the 5' RACE reads with MiXCR, one entry per CDR3 protein. The sample contains approximately 350,000 distinct CDR3 sequences, 11% of which appear only once. The specimen was PBMCs, collected on the day of the first yellow fever vaccination. These receptors all stem from a man aged 18 to 35 who received the YFV17D yellow fever vaccine.

There are a few counts of this clonotype. The chain uses TRBV7-2 and TRBJ1-2; 7 nucleotides align to TRBD1. Germline trimming cut 3 bases from V and 5 bases from J; bases unmatched to any gene: 6. The CDR3 spans 14 residues. Per the germline V gene, CDR1 is SGHTA and CDR2 is FQGNSA. CDR3 protein: CASSFKGAGYGYTF. DNA for the CDR3: TGTGCCAGCAGCTTTAAGGGGGCGGGATATGGCTACACCTTC.

The chain employs TRBV12-3 or TRBV12-4 and TRBJ1-2; possibly TRBD1 for D (5 bases). Trimming cost V 5 bases and J 7 bases, with 14 bases left between them. The CDR3 spans 13 residues. CDR3 nucleotide sequence: TGTGCCAGCAGTCCCCAATTGCAGGGTGGCTACACCTTC. This translates into CASSPQLQGGYTF.

This clonotype occurred many times. This rearrangement joins TRBV10-3 to TRBJ2-7; D call uncertain. V was shortened by 3 bases and J by 5 bases, with 14 bases between the two germline ends. The length of the CDR3 is 14 residues. The germline gives CDR1 ENHRY, CDR2 SYGVKD. CDR3 residues: CAISDPRRTDEQYV. CDR3 nucleotide sequence: TGTGCCATCAGTGACCCCCGTCGGACGGACGAGCAGTACGTC.

There are a few counts of this clonotype. The CDR3 nucleotides read TGTGCCAGCAGCCACTACAGGGGGTCGGGAGAGACCCAGTACTTC. This codes for CASSHYRGSGETQYF. The gene calls are TRBV3-1 and TRBJ2-5, with TRBD1 identical over 8 bases. CDR1 and CDR2 from the germline V gene are LGHDT and YNNKEL (reference sequence). Trimming removed 3 bases from V and 4 bases from J; junction bases left unmatched: 7. The CDR3 consists of 15 residues.

In its sample, this clonotype was seen many times. The V gene is TRBV5-1, the J gene TRBJ2-2; D not resolved. The germline V gene encodes CDR1 SGHRS and CDR2 YFSETQ. Trimming removed 4 bases at V and 3 bases at J, with 13 bases between. This CDR3 is built from 15 residues. The DNA of the CDR3 is TGCGCCAGCAGCCCCGACTCCCTCCACACCGGGGAGCTGTTTTTT. This translates into CASSPDSLHTGELFF.

V usage is TRBV20-1 and J usage is TRBJ2-5; 7 bases align to TRBD1. V trimming: 6 bases; J trimming: 0 bases; junction bases outside the gene matches: 4. The germline gives CDR1 DFQATT, CDR2 SNEGSKA (reference sequence). This CDR3 has 13 residues. The CDR3 loop is CSATDRNQETQYF. The CDR3 nucleotides read TGCAGTGCCACGGACAGGAACCAAGAGACCCAGTACTTC.

This clonotype was counted a few times. The chain recombines TRBV4-3 with TRBJ2-3; 12 positions match TRBD2. Germline-derived CDR1 and CDR2 are LGHNA and YSLEER. J was trimmed by 8 bases and V by 0 bases; bases with no gene match: 3. The CDR3 is 15 amino acids. The CDR3 region has the DNA TGCGCCAGCAGCCAAGACACTAGCGGGGGGCTTACGCAGTATTTT. This encodes CASSQDTSGGLTQYF.

This clonotype was seen a handful of times. The rearrangement uses TRBV7-9 and TRBJ2-1; 8 positions match TRBD2. Trimming took 4 bases from V and 10 from J; bases not matched to a gene: 6. CDR3 size: 13 residues. Germline loops: CDR1 SEHNR, CDR2 FQNEAQ (reference sequence). CDR3 amino acids: CASSSTSGPEQFF. The CDR3 DNA reads TGTGCCAGCAGCTCCACTAGCGGCCCCGAGCAGTTCTTC.

The gene calls are TRBV7-2 and TRBJ1-4; no firm D call. V was trimmed by 5 bases and J by 0 bases, leaving 7 bases between them. Per germline, CDR1 SGHTA and CDR2 FQGNSA. The CDR3 is made up of 14 amino acids. The CDR3 region has the DNA TGTGCCAGCAGCGCGAGTGCAACTAATGAAAAACTGTTTTTT. This encodes CASSASATNEKLFF.

This sequence joins TRBV15 and TRBJ2-7; weak D call: TRBD2 (7 bases). Germline CDR1 LNHNV, CDR2 YYDKDF (reference sequence). This CDR3 is 16 amino acids long. Trimming left V 6 bases short and J 3 bases short, with 21 bases between. The CDR3 nucleotides are TGTGCCACCAGGGGAGGGGACATCTCCCGTCACTACGAGCAGTACTTC. Translation: CATRGGDISRHYEQYF. Variable domain in full (rest from reference TRBV15 and TRBJ2-7): DAMVIQNPRYQVTQFGKPVTLSCSQTLNHNVMYWYQQKSSQAPKLLFHYYDKDFNNEADTPDNFQSRRPNTSFCFLDIRSPGLGDTAMYLCATRGGDISRHYEQYFGPGTRLTVT.

The chain is built from TRBV5-1 and TRBJ1-2; 8 nucleotides align to TRBD1. CDR3 length: 14 amino acids. Trimming removed 1 base from V and 5 bases from J; junction bases left unmatched: 4. CDR1 and CDR2 (germline): SGHRS, YFSETQ. The DNA of the CDR3 is TGCGCCAGCAGCTTGCGACAGGGGTATTATGGCTACACCTTC. Its translation: CASSLRQGYYGYTF.

This chain links TRBV7-2 with TRBJ2-1; D gene ambiguous. Per germline, CDR1 SGHTA and CDR2 FQGNSA. V shed 5 bases and J shed 6 bases, with 11 bases lying between them. The CDR3 is 13 amino acids. Here the CDR3 reads CASSTLDGNEQFF. The CDR3 coding sequence is TGTGCCAGCAGCACCCTTGACGGCAATGAGCAGTTCTTC.

The chain joins TRBV7-9 to TRBJ2-3; tentative D call: TRBD2 (6 bases). Germline V lookup: CDR1 SEHNR, CDR2 FQNEAQ (reference sequence). Trimming took off 2 bases at V and 7 bases at J, with 10 bases between the two ends. There are 13 residues in the CDR3. CDR3 sequence reads: CASSLPGRHTQYF. The DNA of the CDR3 is TGTGCCAGCAGCTTACCAGGGAGGCATACGCAGTATTTT.

This clonotype was counted a few times. The chain uses TRBV7-9 and TRBJ2-5, with 8 bases fitting TRBD1. The V segment lost 2 bases and the J segment 3 bases; nucleotides outside the gene matches: 2. This CDR3 is built from 14 residues. Germline CDR1 and CDR2: SEHNR and FQNEAQ (reference sequence). CDR3 sequence: CASSLRGQEETQYF. CDR3 sequence (DNA): TGTGCCAGCAGCTTACGGGGACAGGAAGAGACCCAGTACTTC.

This clonotype was seen more than once but under ten times. V usage is TRBV7-2 and J usage is TRBJ2-5, with 12 bases matching TRBD1. V was clipped by 8 bases and J by 7 bases; unmatched bases: 5. From germline, CDR1 is SGHTA and CDR2 FQGNSA. The CDR3 has 13 amino acids. CDR3 in amino acids: CASGTGGRRTQYF. As DNA, the CDR3 is TGTGCCAGCGGGACAGGGGGCCGGAGGACCCAGTACTTC.

This clonotype was recorded a few times. This sequence joins TRBV7-2 and TRBJ2-7; D is unresolved. Germline assignment: CDR1 SGHTA and CDR2 FQGNSA. The length of the CDR3 is 13 residues. Trimming removed 4 bases from V and 0 bases from J, with 7 bases in between. CDR3 nucleotides: TGTGCCAGCAGCTACGGGTCCTCCTACGAGCAGTACGTC. As protein: CASSYGSSYEQYV.

This clonotype was seen at least ten times. The rearrangement links TRBV5-8 to TRBJ2-5, with 7 bases aligning to TRBD1. The CDR3 has 16 amino acids. From germline, CDR1 is SGHTS and CDR2 YDEGEE. Trimming at V came to 4 bases and at J to 2 bases, leaving 11 bases not matched to a gene. CDR3 coding DNA: TGTGCCAGCAGCCGGACGATAGGGGGCCTTCAAGAGACCCAGTACTTC. It translates to CASSRTIGGLQETQYF.

V is TRBV12-3 or TRBV12-4 and J is TRBJ2-1; D not certain. The CDR3 length is 15 residues. V lost 3 bases and J 1 base, leaving 10 bases between the germline ends. The chain's CDR3 is CASSLGSESYNEQFF. In DNA form, the CDR3 reads TGTGCCAGCAGTTTGGGGTCGGAGTCCTACAATGAGCAGTTCTTC.

This clonotype was recorded many times. The CDR3 bases are TGTGCCAGCAGTCCTCGGACTGGGAACACTGAAGCTTTCTTT. Protein sequence: CASSPRTGNTEAFF. The rearrangement links TRBV25-1 to TRBJ1-1; no clear D gene. From germline, CDR1 is MGHDK and CDR2 SYGVNS. The CDR3 covers 14 residues. V shed 5 bases and J shed 1 base, with 11 bases lying between them.

The rearrangement uses TRBV10-3 and TRBJ1-1; 9 nucleotides align to TRBD1. V shed 10 bases, J shed 6 bases, and the junction held 9 bases outside the gene matches. Per germline, CDR1 ENHRY and CDR2 SYGVKD. The CDR3 extends over 13 amino acids. The CDR3 sequence: CATTGGQGSEAFF. The CDR3 nucleotides read TGTGCCACTACCGGGGGACAGGGCTCTGAAGCTTTCTTT.

This clonotype occurred a few times. The CDR3 nucleotides are TGTGCCAGCAGCTTCCCTCTGACTAGCGGGGGGGCCGTACGGACAGATACGCAGTATTTT. This gives the protein CASSFPLTSGGAVRTDTQYF. The gene calls are TRBV11-1 and TRBJ2-3; 14 nucleotides line up with TRBD2. J lost 3 bases, V lost 3 bases, and 14 bases had no gene match. CDR1 is SGHAT and CDR2 is FQDESV in the germline V gene (reference sequence). The CDR3 loop spans 20 amino acids.

This CDR3 is CASSLSKMLSGNTIYF. Written as DNA, the CDR3 is TGTGCCAGCAGTTTATCGAAGATGCTCTCTGGAAACACCATATATTTT. The V call is TRBV27, the J call TRBJ1-3; D is ambiguous. Trimming cost V 0 bases and J 0 bases, with 9 bases left between them. The CDR3 covers 16 residues. The germline gives CDR1 MNHEY, CDR2 SMNVEV (reference sequence).